This TCR beta chain was identified in a study of blood T cell repertoires in COVID-19. On the study more broadly: COVID-19 samples, acute and convalescent, were from the United States, Italy and Spain.

As processed by the authors: Nucleated cell counts were estimated from reference gene primer amplification. Repertoires were generated with immunoSEQ multiplex PCR, while TCRdb's copy carries only in-frame clones and drops some. The DNA was the basis for D and trimming; V, J and clone size are from that table. The sample holds fewer than 30,000 clones, around 61% seen once. This CDR3 has 18 residues. V gene TRBV21-1 combines with J gene TRBJ2-6; the tabulated D call, TRBD1, remains unverified against the DNA. TRBV21-1 is a documented pseudogene. This TCR was sampled from a man between 60 and 75 years old with active or convalescent COVID-19. Specimen: peripheral blood. The CDR3 nucleotides are TGTGCCAGCAGCAAAGGTCCCAAAAGGGGCTCTGGGGCCAACGTCCTGACTTTC. This translates into CASSKGPKRGSGANVLTF.